This entry describes one T cell receptor beta chain. This clonotype was detected ten times or more. No cognate antigen has been identified for it. No base-level quality is on record; no much larger clone is a single base apart. For repertoire sequencing, the TCR beta CDR3 regions were amplified from RNA transcripts. A first-round RT-PCR used HTBI primers with the Qiagen OneStep RT-PCR kit, followed by a second-round multiplex PCR, size selection and purification. Libraries were sequenced paired-end with 100 bp reads on an Illumina HiSeq2000. For the original study's pipeline: SOAPnuke was used to process the reads, removing any read that contained adapters or uncalled bases, had a mean Phred below 15, or lacked an exact match to the constant primer or identifier. COPE v1.2.5 was used to merge high-quality paired reads. Each unique nucleotide sequence was defined as a clonotype, and clonotypes were aligned to IMGT TRB V, D and J references with MiTCR v1.1. Analysis was restricted to V-J combinations with a frequency above 0.0001, which covered 98% to 99.2% of repertoires. A TCR clonal expansion and chaos score per V-J combination was defined as the ratio of F50 clonal expansion to chaos observed in the TCRdist matrix. Welch's t-statistics and random forest were used to reduce the features to 13 V-J combinations, which were then used as input to a naive Bayes classifier. The Morisita-Horn index was used to measure how similar the thyroid and blood repertoires were. In TCRdb, the public reads were trimmed at Q25 with fastp and aligned with MiXCR, with productive beta chains retained. All rows with the same CDR3 protein become a single entry with the most common DNA and genes. TCRdb, not the original authors, processed these V and J calls. The sample table holds hundreds of thousands of distinct CDR3 sequences, of which 13% to 15% were seen once. Jointly, the top ten make up 9.5% to 10% of the sample.

The data belong to a study of Graves' ophthalmopathy and Graves' hyperthyroidism (dated by TCRdb to 2016 to 2018). In the study overall: Peripheral blood was collected before any treatment was given, at the time of initial diagnosis. TCR beta repertoire signatures were used to distinguish Graves' ophthalmopathy from Graves' hyperthyroidism and to predict progression to ophthalmopathy. In total, under 150 blood samples were TCR-sequenced: 40 to 45 ophthalmopathy, about 75 hyperthyroidism and approximately 17 hyperthyroidism-to-ophthalmopathy patients. A discovery set of 100 patients (under 45 ophthalmopathy, fewer than 60 stable hyperthyroidism) was enrolled to explore V-J signatures distinguishing ophthalmopathy from hyperthyroidism. For independent validation, a separate cohort was made up of 18 to 20 hyperthyroidism patients plus 17 patients who later progressed from hyperthyroidism to ophthalmopathy. In five to seven hyperthyroidism patients, the T-cell repertoire of thyroid tissue was compared with the T-cell repertoire of blood. After sampling, hyperthyroidism patients received methimazole starting at 30 mg daily, and ophthalmopathy patients received high-dose intravenous methylprednisolone. The approximately 95 discovery patients were divided at random into training and test sets in a 7:3 ratio. Findings and caveats that apply to the study as a whole: Among expanded thyroid clonotypes with frequency above 0.001, most also showed up in blood, which suggests that blood repertoires may reflect the thyroid immune response. Sample size was not statistically predetermined, and group allocation was not concealed from the investigators. The 13-signature model separated ophthalmopathy from stable hyperthyroidism with roughly 90% sensitivity and almost 84% specificity in cross-validation, and 80%/75% in the test set. In validation, the model predicted ophthalmopathy progression with about 70% sensitivity and roughly 72% specificity; 12 predicted patients were CT-confirmed with GO in a median of around 6.5 months.

Ophthalmopathy patients were characterized by moderately to severely active disease, a Clinical Activity Score of at least 3, a NOSPECS grade of at least 4, and a disease duration under 3 months. Patients were excluded if they had other autoimmune diseases, uncontrolled infections, pregnancy or lactation. Clinical symptoms, serum thyroxine, TRAb, thyroid ultrasound and orbital computed tomography formed the basis of the diagnosis. Ficoll-Paque density gradient centrifugation was used to isolate PBMCs from approximately 11 ml of fresh peripheral blood. Total RNA was extracted using Trizol reagent, and RNA quality was checked on an Agilent 2100 Bioanalyzer. V loses 6 bases of germline sequence and J loses 0 bases, and the interval between the two ends is 11 bases. For CDR1 and CDR2, the germline V gene lists MNHNS and SASEGT. The CDR3 measures 14 amino acids from cysteine to phenylalanine. Just CDR3 DNA is preserved here, 42 bases in frame from base 1.

Input material: blood. The rearrangement joined TRBV6-1 to TRBJ1-2; the D gene is perhaps TRBD1, on 5 matching bases. The TCR comes from a woman in her 30s with Graves' ophthalmopathy. Donor details come from another sample of the same person, matched by shared clones. The nucleotide sequence is given as TGTGCCAGCAGCGAAACAGGTCCTAACTATGGCTACACCTTC. Its translation reads: CASSETGPNYGYTF.